This T cell receptor beta chain emerged from a study of vaccination effects on CD4 cells after COVID-19 (dated by TCRdb to between 2020 and 2023). Describing the broader study: The ViraFEST assay stimulated PBMC with viral peptide pools and then used TCR sequencing to identify antigen-specific CD4+ T cell clonotypes by expansion. Roughly 1.9 million PBMC per well were cultured with 8.5 to 10 ug/ml peptides in IMDM containing roughly 5% human AB serum, around 10 IU/ml IL-2 and gentamicin. In the study, cultures from other donors were sequenced using the Oncomine TCR Beta short-read assay on an Illumina iSeq 100. Across the study, the median time from the second dose to post-vaccine sampling was 72 days (range 14 to 241). SARS-CoV-2 spike-specific CD4+ TCR repertoires from before and after mRNA vaccination were compared in COVID-19 convalescent patients and in infection-naive vaccine recipients. Altogether, some 10 COVID-19 convalescent patients and a few SARS-CoV-2-naive healthy vaccine recipients made up the full study.

After more than 9 days of culture, CD4+ T cells were isolated with the EasySep CD4+ T cell isolation kit. Participants received two doses of either the BNT162b2 or the mRNA-1273 mRNA SARS-CoV-2 vaccine. Negative nucleocapsid antibody results before and after vaccination confirmed that the healthy vaccine recipients had no prior SARS-CoV-2 infection. Half of the culture medium was replaced with fresh IL-2-containing medium on days 3 and 7. Unless otherwise noted, each peptide stimulation condition was cultured in triplicate wells. PBMC were separated from whole blood using Ficoll-Paque Plus gradient centrifugation and were then either cryopreserved at -140C or used fresh. The QIAamp micro DNA kit was used to extract genomic DNA from the cultured CD4+ T cells. For CDR1 and CDR2, the germline V gene lists MNHEY and SVGAGI. Including cysteine and phenylalanine, the CDR3 has 15 amino acids. Kept here is only the CDR3 DNA, which spans 45 bases and is read in frame from base 1. At the junction V is shortened by 2 bases and J by 4 bases; bases outside the gene matches: 6.

A word on this clone: Its cognate antigen has yet to be identified. No per-base quality is available; no much larger clone lies one base away.

The library was made by the immunoSEQ multiplex PCR assay. TCR beta CDR3 sequencing was performed on DNA from the cultured, isolated CD4+ T cells. The paper's data handling went like this. Non-productive TCR sequences were removed, reads were trimmed to the CDR3 region, and CDR3s of at least 7 amino acids were retained. The MANAFEST web app was used to identify antigen-specific clonotypes by comparing expansion in peptide wells with expansion in reference cultures. To be called positive, a clone needed expansion at FDR<0.05 compared with the reference and with all other wells, an odds ratio greater than 5, and a frequency greater than 0.1% in two replicate wells. Clonotypes significantly expanded in SARS-CoV-2 spike wells and in at least one common cold coronavirus spike condition were defined as cross-reactive. Using the stringdist R package, CDR3 similarity was measured by Levenshtein distance, and unrooted trees were constructed with ape in R 3.6.1. The source is immuneACCESS, and TCRdb retained only in-frame sequences with V and J called. Part of the clones is not carried over; for the studies checked, unresolved V genes explain less than half of this, and the remainder is unexplained. That table is the source of V, J and clone size, and D and trimming were worked out from the DNA. This sample is represented by approximately 57,000 clones; nearly 80% of them were singletons. Clones ranked in the top ten supply 3.5% to 5% of the sample.

Findings and caveats that apply to the study as a whole: At late post-vaccination timepoints, both infection-induced and vaccine-induced clones showed marked clonal contraction, consistent with waning T cell responses. Only a small number of convalescent patients were included, and no early post-infection timepoints were available, which limited the study. In healthy vaccine recipients, vaccine-induced clones were almost all SARS-CoV-2 mono-reactive, with only 1 of 255 cross-reactive with common cold coronaviruses.

This TCR was sampled from a human donor who received a COVID-19 vaccine. The chain links TRBV6-5 with TRBJ2-7, and 9 junctional nucleotides match TRBD1. Sample: CD4+ T cells from PBMCs cultured without peptide, taken after COVID-19 vaccination. The DNA is TGTGCCAGCAGTTACGACAGGGGGGGACCTTACGAGCAGTACTTC. The translation is CASSYDRGGPYEQYF.